This TCR beta chain was recorded in a study of human T cells and chemical hapten exposure. Study as a whole: For sensitization, 2% DPC was applied to an approximately 2 cm by approximately 2 cm patch of upper inner arm skin. Among samples, TCR yields varied mainly because of small differences in pooled library volume. The study's findings and limits: The presence of alopecia in the donors means their immune response may differ from healthy people's.

V was clipped by 4 bases and J by 0 bases, with 20 bases between them. The CDR3 length is 17 residues. Germline values: CDR1 SGHRS, CDR2 YFSETQ. TCRdb re-called the RACE reads with MiXCR, one entry per CDR3 protein. Here the sample spans under 400,000 distinct CDR3 sequences, approximately 5% being singletons. Indicated time point: pre-sensitization, week 0. The sample's treatment: therapeutic diphenylcyclopropenone sensitization with weekly scalp DPC. This clonotype was counted many times. Its matching antigen is unknown. The TCR comes from a woman aged 50 to 60 with alopecia areata. Some clones in this sample may be carry-over from other donors' samples. The rearrangement uses TRBV5-1 and TRBJ2-7, with D perhaps matching TRBD1 (6 bases). Sequenced here: whole blood, sampled in connection with sensitization to the hapten diphenylcyclopropenone (DPC). The CDR3 reads CASSLEGYSGASYEQYF. For the CDR3, the DNA is TGCGCCAGCAGCCTAGAAGGGTATTCAGGGGCCTCCTACGAGCAGTACTTC.